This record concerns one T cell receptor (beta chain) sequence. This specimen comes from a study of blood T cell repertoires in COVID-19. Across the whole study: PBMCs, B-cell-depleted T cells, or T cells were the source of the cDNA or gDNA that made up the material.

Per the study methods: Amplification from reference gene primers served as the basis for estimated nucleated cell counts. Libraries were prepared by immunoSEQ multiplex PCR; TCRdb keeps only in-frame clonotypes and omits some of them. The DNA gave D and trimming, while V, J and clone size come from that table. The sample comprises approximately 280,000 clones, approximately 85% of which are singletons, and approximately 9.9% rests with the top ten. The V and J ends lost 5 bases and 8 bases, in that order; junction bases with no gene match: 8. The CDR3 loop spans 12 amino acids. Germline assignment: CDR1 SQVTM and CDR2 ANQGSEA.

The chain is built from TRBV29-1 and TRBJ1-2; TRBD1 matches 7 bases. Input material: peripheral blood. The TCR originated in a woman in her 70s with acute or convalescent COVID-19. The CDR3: CSVTGTAGGYTF. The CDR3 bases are TGCAGCGTTACTGGGACAGCCGGAGGCTACACCTTC. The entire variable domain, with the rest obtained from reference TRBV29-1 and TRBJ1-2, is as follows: SAVISQKPSRDICQRGTSLTIQCQVDSQVTMMFWYRQQPGQSLTLIATANQGSEATYESGFVIDKFPISRPNLTFSTLTVSNMSPEDSSIYLCSVTGTAGGYTFGSGTRLTVV.